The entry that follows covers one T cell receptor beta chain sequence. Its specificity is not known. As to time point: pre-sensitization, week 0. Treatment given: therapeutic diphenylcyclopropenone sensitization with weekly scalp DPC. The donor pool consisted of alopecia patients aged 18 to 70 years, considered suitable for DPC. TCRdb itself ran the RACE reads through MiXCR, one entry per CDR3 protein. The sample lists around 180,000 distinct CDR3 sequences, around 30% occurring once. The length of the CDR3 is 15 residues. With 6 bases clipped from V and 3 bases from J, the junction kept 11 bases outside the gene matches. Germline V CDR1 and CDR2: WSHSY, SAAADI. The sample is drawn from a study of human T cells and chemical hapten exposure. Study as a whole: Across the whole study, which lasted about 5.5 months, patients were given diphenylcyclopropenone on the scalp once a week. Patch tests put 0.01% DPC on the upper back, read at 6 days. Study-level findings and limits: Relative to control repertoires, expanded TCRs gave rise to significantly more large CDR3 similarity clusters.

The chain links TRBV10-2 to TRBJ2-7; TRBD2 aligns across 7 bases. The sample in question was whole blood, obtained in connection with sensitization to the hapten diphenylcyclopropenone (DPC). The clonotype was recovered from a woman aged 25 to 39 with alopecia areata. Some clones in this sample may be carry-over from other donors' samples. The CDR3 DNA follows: TGCGCCAGCAGGGCCATGGGAGGGAGAGGCTACGAGCAGTACTTC. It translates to CASRAMGGRGYEQYF.